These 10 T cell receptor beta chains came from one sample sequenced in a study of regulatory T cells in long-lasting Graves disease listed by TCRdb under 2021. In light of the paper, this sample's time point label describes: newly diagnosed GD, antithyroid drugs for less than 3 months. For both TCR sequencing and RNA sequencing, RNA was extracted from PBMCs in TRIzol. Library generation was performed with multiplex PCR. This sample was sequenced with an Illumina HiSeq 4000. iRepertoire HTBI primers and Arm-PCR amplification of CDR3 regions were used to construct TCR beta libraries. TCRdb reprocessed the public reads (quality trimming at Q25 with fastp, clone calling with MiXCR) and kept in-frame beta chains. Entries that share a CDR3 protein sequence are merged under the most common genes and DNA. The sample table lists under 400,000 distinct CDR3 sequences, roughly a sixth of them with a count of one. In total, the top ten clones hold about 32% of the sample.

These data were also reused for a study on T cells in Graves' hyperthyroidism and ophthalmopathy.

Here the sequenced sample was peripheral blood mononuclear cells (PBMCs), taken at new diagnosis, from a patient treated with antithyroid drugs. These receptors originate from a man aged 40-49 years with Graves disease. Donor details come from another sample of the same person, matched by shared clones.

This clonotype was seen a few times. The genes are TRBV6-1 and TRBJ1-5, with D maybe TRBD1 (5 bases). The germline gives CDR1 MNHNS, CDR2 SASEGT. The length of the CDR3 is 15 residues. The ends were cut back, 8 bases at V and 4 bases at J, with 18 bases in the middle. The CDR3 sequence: CASSPSLAGNQPQHF. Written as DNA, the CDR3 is TGTGCCAGCTCCCCGAGTTTGGCAGGGAATCAGCCCCAGCATTTT.

Here the CDR3 reads CASSPFLQGLYNEQFF. The CDR3 DNA reads TGTGCCAGCAGCCCTTTCTTACAGGGACTCTACAATGAGCAGTTCTTC. The J gene is TRBJ2-1, the V gene TRBV9; D is perhaps TRBD1 or TRBD2 (6 bases each). There are 16 residues in the CDR3. V was shortened by 4 bases and J by 3 bases, with 17 bases between the two germline ends. Germline lookup yields CDR1 SGDLS and CDR2 YYNGEE.

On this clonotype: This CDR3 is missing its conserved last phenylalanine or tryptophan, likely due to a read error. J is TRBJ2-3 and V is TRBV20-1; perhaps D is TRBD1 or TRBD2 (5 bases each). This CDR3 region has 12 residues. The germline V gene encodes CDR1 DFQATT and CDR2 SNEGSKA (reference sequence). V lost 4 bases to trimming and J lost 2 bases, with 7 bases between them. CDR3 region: CSAMGDTDTQYL. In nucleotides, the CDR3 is TGCAGTGCTATGGGGGACACAGATACGCAGTATCTT.

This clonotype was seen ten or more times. DNA of the CDR3: TGTGCCAGCAGCCCAGGGTACACTGAAGCTTTCTTT. The encoded protein is CASSPGYTEAFF. The chain employs TRBV28 and TRBJ1-1; D may be TRBD1 (5 bases). Germline V CDR1 and CDR2: MDHEN, SYDVKM. The CDR3 spans 12 residues. The V end lost 6 bases, the J end lost 3 bases, and 8 bases lay between the germline ends.

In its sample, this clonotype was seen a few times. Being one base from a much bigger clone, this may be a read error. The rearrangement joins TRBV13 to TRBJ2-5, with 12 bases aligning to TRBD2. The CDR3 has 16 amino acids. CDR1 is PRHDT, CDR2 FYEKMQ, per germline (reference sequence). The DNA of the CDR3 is TGTGCCAGCAACTTAGGACTAGCGGGGATACAAGAGACCCAGTACTTC. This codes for CASNLGLAGIQETQYF.

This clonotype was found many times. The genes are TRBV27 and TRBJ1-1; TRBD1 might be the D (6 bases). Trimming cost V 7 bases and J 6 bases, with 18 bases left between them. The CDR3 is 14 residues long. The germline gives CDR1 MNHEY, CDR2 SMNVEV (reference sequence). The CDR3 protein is CASTTTGLVSEAFF. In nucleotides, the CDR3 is TGTGCCAGCACAACCACAGGGCTAGTTTCTGAAGCTTTCTTT.

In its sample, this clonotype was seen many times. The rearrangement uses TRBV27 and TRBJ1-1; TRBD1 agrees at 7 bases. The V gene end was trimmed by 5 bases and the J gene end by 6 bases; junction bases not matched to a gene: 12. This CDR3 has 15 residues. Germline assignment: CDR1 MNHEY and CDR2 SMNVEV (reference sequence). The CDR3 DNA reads TGTGCCAGCAGTACCTACTACAGGGGCGACCCTGAAGCTTTCTTT. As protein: CASSTYYRGDPEAFF.

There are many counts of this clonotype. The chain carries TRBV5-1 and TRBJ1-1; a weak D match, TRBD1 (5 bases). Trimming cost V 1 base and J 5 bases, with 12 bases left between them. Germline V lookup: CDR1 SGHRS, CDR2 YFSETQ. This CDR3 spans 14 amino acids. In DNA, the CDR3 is TGCGCCAGCAGCTTGCGGGGGGTTGGGACTGAAGCTTTCTTT. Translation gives CASSLRGVGTEAFF.

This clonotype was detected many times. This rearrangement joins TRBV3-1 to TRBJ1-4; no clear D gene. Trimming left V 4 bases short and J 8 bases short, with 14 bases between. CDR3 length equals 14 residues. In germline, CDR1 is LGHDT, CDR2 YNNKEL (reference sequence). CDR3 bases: TGTGCCAGCAGCCGGCGAGGCGGATACGAAAAACTGTTTTTT. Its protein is CASSRRGGYEKLFF.

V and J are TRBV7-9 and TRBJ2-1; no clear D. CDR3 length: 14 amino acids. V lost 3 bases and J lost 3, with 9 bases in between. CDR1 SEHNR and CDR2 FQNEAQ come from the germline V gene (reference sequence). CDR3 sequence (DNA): TGTGCCAGCAGCTTCCGAACAGACTACAATGAGCAGTTCTTC. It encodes CASSFRTDYNEQFF.